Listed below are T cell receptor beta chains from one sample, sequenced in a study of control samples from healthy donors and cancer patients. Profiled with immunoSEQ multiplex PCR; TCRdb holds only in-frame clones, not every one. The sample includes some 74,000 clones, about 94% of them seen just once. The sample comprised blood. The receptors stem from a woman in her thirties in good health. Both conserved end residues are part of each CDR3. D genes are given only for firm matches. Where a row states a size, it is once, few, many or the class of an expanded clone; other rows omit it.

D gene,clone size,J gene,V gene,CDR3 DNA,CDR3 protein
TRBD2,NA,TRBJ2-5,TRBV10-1,TGCGCCAGCAGTGACCTTCGTGGGGGGGATCAAGAGACCCAGTACTTC,CASSDLRGGDQETQYF
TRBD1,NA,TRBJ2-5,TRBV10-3,TGTGCCAGCGCCACCGGGACAGAAATTGAGTATAAGTCCCAGTACTTC,CASATGTEIEYKSQYF
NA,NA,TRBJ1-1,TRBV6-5,TGTGCCAGCAAGAGGGATATAACTGAAGCTTTCTTT,CASKRDITEAFF
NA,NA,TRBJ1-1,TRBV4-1,TGCGCCAGCAGCCCCGACCTCCTGTTTCTGAACACTGAAGCTTTCTTT,CASSPDLLFLNTEAFF
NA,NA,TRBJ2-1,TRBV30,TGTGCCTGGAGTTCCCTGGGGGCCGAGCAGTTCTTC,CAWSSLGAEQFF
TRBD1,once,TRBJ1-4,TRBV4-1,TGCGCCAGCAGCCAACAGGGGGCGCATGAAAAACTGTTTTTT,CASSQQGAHEKLFF
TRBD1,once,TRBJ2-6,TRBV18,TGTGCCAGCTCGCCCCGGACAGGGGGCACCTCTGGGGCCAACGTCCTGACTTTC,CASSPRTGGTSGANVLTF
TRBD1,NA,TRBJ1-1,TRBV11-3,TGTGCCAGCAGCACCTCGGCCGGGACAGGGGCTGAAGCTTTCTTT,CASSTSAGTGAEAFF
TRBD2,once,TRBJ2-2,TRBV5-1,TGCGCCAGCAGCATAAATCCGGGACTACTGAACACCGGGGAGCTGTTTTTT,CASSINPGLLNTGELFF
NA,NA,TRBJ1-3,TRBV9,TGTGCCAGCAGCGTAGCGGCAGACAGAAACACCATATATTTT,CASSVAADRNTIYF
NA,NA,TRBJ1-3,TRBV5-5,TGTGCCAGCAGCTTGGCCGTCACAGACGGAAACACCATATATTTT,CASSLAVTDGNTIYF
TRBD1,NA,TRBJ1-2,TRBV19,TGTGCCAGTAGTATAAGGACAGGGAACTATGGCTACACCTTC,CASSIRTGNYGYTF
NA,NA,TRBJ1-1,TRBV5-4,TGTGCCAGCAGCTTTTTGAACACTGAAGCTTTCTTT,CASSFLNTEAFF
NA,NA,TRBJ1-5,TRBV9,TGTGCCAGCAGCGTAGGGCAGGAAAGAGCTCAGCCCCAGCATTTT,CASSVGQERAQPQHF
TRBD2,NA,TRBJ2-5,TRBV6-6,TGTGCCAGCAGTTACGGAACTAGCGGGGGGCAAGAGACCCAGTACTTC,CASSYGTSGGQETQYF
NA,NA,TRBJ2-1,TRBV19,TGTGCCAGTTTGAGTAGGAGGGGGAGAGACAATGAGCAGTTCTTC,CASLSRRGRDNEQFF
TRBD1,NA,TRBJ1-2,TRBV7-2,TGTGCCAGCAGCTCGGGACAGAACTATGGCTACACCTTC,CASSSGQNYGYTF
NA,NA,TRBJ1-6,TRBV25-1,TGTGCCAGCAGCGAGACGGGGCAGGGAAGCTCACCCCTCCACTTT,CASSETGQGSSPLHF
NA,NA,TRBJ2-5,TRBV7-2,TGTGCCGAACAGGCACAAGAGACCCAGTACTTC,CAEQAQETQYF
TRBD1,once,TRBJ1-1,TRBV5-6,TGTGCCAGCAGCGGCAGGGGGGGAGTGTGGACTGAAGCTTTCTTT,CASSGRGGVWTEAFF
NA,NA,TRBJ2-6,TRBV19,TGTGCCAGTAGACAGATCTCTGGGGCCAACGTCCTGACTTTC,CASRQISGANVLTF
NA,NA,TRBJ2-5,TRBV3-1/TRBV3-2,TGTGCCAGCAGCCAAGTGTTAAGGACCGCCGAGACCCAGTACTTC,CASSQVLRTAETQYF
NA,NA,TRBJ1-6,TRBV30,TGTGCCTGGAGAGCGAATTCACCCCTCCACTTT,CAWRANSPLHF
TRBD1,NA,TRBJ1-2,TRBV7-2,TGTGCCAGCAGCGCCTCCGGGACAGGGGCCTATGGCTACACCTTC,CASSASGTGAYGYTF
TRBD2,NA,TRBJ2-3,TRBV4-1,TGCGCCAGCAGCCAAGTCTCAGCGGGGCCTAAGGATACGCAGTATTTT,CASSQVSAGPKDTQYF
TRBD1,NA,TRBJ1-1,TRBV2,TGTGCCAGCCGGTTCGACAGGGACACTGAAGCTTTCTTT,CASRFDRDTEAFF
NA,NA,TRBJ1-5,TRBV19,TGTGCCAGTAGTATCAGGGTAAGTCAGCCCCAGCATTTT,CASSIRVSQPQHF
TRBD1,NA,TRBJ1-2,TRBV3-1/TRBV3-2,TGTGCCAGCACCTCCCGTAGGACAGGGATCCCCAGAAGCTACACCTTC,CASTSRRTGIPRSYTF
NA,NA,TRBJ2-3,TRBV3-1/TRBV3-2,TGTGCCAGCAGCCAAAGGGGGGCAAGCACAGATACGCAGTATTTT,CASSQRGASTDTQYF
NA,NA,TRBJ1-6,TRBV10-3,TGTGCCATCAGTTGGCCGTTCGAGCTATCCTATAATTCACCCCTCCACTTT,CAISWPFELSYNSPLHF
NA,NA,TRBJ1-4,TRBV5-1,TGCGCCAGCAGCCTTCAAATTTTCCGGGGGTCAACTAATGAAAAACTGTTTTTT,CASSLQIFRGSTNEKLFF
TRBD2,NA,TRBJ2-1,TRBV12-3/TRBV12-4,TGTGCCAGTAGCGCGGGGGGTGAGCAGTTCTTC,CASSAGGEQFF
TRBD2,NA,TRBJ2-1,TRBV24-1,TGTGCCACCAAAGCGGGGGGGCGGTACAATGAGCAGTTCTTC,CATKAGGRYNEQFF
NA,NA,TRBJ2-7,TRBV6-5,TGTGCCAGCAGTTACTCTGAGACAGCGAGCTCCTACGAGCAGTACTTC,CASSYSETASSYEQYF
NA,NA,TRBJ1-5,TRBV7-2,TGTGCCAGCAGCTCCGACAGCTCCAATCAGCCCCAGCATTTT,CASSSDSSNQPQHF
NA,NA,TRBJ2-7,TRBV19,TGTGCCAGTAGGCCTCTCCAAAGGTACGAGCAGTACTTC,CASRPLQRYEQYF
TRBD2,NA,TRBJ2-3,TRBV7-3,TGTGCCAGCAGCTCGCCCGGGGGGGGCGTAGATACGCAGTATTTT,CASSSPGGGVDTQYF
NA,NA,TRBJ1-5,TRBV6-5,TGTGCCAGCAGTCTCGAGGTCCCAGGGCCCCAGCATTTT,CASSLEVPGPQHF
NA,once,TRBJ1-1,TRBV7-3,TGTGCCAGCAGCTTAGGGCTTCAAGAAGAAGCTTTCTTT,CASSLGLQEEAFF
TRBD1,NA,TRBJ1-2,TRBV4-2,TGTGCCAGCAGCCAAGAGGCCCAGGGGGCAAATGGCTACACCTTC,CASSQEAQGANGYTF